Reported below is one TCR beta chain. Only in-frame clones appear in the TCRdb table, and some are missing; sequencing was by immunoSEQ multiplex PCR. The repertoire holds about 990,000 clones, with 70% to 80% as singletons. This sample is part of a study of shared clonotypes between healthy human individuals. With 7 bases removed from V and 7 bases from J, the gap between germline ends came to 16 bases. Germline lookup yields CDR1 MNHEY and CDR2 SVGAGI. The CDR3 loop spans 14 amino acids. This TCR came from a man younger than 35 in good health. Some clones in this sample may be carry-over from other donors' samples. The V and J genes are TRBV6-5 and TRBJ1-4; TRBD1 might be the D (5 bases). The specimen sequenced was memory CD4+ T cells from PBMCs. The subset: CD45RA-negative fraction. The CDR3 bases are TGTGCCAGCACCTCCGGGGCATGGGGTGAAAAACTGTTTTTT. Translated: CASTSGAWGEKLFF.